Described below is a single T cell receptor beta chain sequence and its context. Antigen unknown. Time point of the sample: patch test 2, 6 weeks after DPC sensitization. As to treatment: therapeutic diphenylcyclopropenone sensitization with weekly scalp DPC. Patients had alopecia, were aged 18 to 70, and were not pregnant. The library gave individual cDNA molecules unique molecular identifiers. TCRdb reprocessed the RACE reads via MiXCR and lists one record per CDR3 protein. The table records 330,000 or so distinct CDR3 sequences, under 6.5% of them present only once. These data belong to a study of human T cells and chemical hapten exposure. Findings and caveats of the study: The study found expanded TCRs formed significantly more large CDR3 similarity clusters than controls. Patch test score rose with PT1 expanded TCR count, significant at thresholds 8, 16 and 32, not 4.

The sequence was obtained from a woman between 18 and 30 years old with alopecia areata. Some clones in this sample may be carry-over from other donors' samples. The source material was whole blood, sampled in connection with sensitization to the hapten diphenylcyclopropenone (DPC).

Here the CDR3 reads CASSPGDSPTYEQYF. CDR3 nucleotide sequence: TGCGCCAGCAGCCCCGGGGACAGTCCCACCTACGAGCAGTACTTC. This chain uses TRBV4-3 with TRBJ2-7; 7 nucleotides line up with TRBD1. Germline V gives CDR1 LGHNA, CDR2 YSLEER. V shed 4 bases, J shed 2 bases, and the junction held 8 bases outside the gene matches. The length of the CDR3 is 15 residues.